The rows below give T cell receptor beta chains drawn from one sample of a study of blood T cell repertoires in COVID-19. Measured with immunoSEQ multiplex PCR; TCRdb has only the in-frame clones, and not every one. This table holds 130,000 or so clones, 70% to 80% found once. The sample comprised peripheral blood. These receptors all come from a woman aged 70-85 years with COVID-19, enrolled during active disease. CDR3s include the opening cysteine and the closing phenylalanine or tryptophan. A D gene is named only where the DNA matches it firmly. Clone size is not always given. Where it is, it says once, few, many or a class for expanded clones.

d_call j_call v_call clone_size cdr3_nt cdr3_aa
- TRBJ1-1 TRBV21-1 once TGTGCCAGCAGCAAAGTCGAGGTATGGACTGAAGCTTTCTTT CASSKVEVWTEAFF
- TRBJ2-7 TRBV30 - TGTGCCTGGAAGGGGCGGTACGAGCAGTACTTC CAWKGRYEQYF
TRBD1 TRBJ1-2 TRBV18 - TGTGCCAGCTCACCGACGACAGGGAACAACTATGGCTACACCTTC CASSPTTGNNYGYTF
TRBD2 TRBJ2-5 TRBV6-6 - TGTGCCAGCAGTCAGCCCGGACTAGCGGGGGGGTTTTGGACTGGAGAGACCCAGTACTTC CASSQPGLAGGFWTGETQYF
TRBD2 TRBJ2-1 TRBV5-4 - TGTGCCAGCAGCGCCTCTAGCGGGGGGACGAATGAGCAGTTCTTC CASSASSGGTNEQFF
- TRBJ2-3 TRBV19 - TGTGCCAGTAGTATGATAGGGGTTAGCACAGATACGCAGTATTTT CASSMIGVSTDTQYF
TRBD2 TRBJ2-7 TRBV4-2 - TGTGCCAGCAGCCAAGAATCGGGAGCGAGCGGGGGGAACGAGCAGTACTTC CASSQESGASGGNEQYF
- TRBJ1-6 TRBV5-4 - TGTGCCAGCAGCTTGGACAGAAATTCACCCCTCCACTTT CASSLDRNSPLHF
TRBD1 TRBJ2-5 TRBV29-1 - TGCAGCGTGACCGGGACAGAAGAGACCCAGTACTTC CSVTGTEETQYF
TRBD1 TRBJ1-1 TRBV5-5 - TGTGCCAGCAGCTCAACAGGGGCAAGCACTGAAGCTTTCTTT CASSSTGASTEAFF
TRBD1 TRBJ1-1 TRBV5-1 - TGCGCCAGCACTCACCAGGGGGGGAACACTGAAGCTTTCTTT CASTHQGGNTEAFF
- TRBJ2-7 TRBV11-2 - TGTGCCAGCAGCCTTAGGGGGTACTACGAGCAGTACTTC CASSLRGYYEQYF
TRBD1 TRBJ1-1 TRBV7-6 few TGTGCCAGCAGCTTAGGGTGGTTAGGGACAGGGGGCAGAGGGGACACTGAAGCTTTCTTT CASSLGWLGTGGRGDTEAFF
TRBD1 TRBJ1-2 TRBV5-8 - TGTGCCAGCAGCCCGAGGACAGGGGGCTATGGCTACACCTTC CASSPRTGGYGYTF
TRBD1 TRBJ1-6 TRBV19 - TGTGCCAGTAGTAGAGGACAGGGGGTTTCACCCCTCCACTTT CASSRGQGVSPLHF